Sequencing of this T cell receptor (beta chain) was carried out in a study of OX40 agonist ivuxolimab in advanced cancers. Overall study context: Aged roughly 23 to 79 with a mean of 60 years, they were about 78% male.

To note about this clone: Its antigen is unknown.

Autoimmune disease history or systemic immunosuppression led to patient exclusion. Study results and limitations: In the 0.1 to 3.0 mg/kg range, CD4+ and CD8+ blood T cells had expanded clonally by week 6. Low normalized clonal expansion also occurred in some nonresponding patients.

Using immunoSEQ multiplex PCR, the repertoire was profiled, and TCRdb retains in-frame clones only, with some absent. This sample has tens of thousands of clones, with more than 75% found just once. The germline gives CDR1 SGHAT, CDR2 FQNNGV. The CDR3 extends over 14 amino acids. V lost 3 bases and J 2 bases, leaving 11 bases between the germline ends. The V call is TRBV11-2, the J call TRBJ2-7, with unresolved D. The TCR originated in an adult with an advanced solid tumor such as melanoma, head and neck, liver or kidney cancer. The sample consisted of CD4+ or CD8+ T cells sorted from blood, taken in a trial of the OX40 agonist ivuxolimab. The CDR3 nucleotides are TGTGCCAGCAGCTTCAGTGTCAGCACCTACGAGCAGTACTTC. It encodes CASSFSVSTYEQYF.